The entry that follows covers one T cell receptor (beta chain) sequence. What it binds is not known. At the DNA level, this CDR3 is encoded by other sequences in the same sample as well. V trimming: 3 bases; J trimming: 3 bases; junction bases outside the gene matches: 10. Germline values: CDR1 SGDLS, CDR2 YYNGEE. The CDR3 sequence is 16 residues long. The data originate from a study of T cells in narcolepsy. Study as a whole: Healthy controls were enrolled alongside patients with narcolepsy type 1 or type 2.

This table comes from immunoSEQ multiplex PCR, and its TCRdb copy is limited to in-frame clones, with some not included. Among about 35,000 clones listed, more than 65% were seen once. Whole-study findings and limits: In some patient and control memory CD4+ samples, autoreactive clones were absent. HCRT-specific and TRIB2-specific autoreactive clonotypes appeared among same-patient CSF and blood CD4+ clonotypes.

This sequence originates from a human donor in good health. The sequenced sample was memory (CD45RA-) CD4+ T cells from blood. V is TRBV9 and J is TRBJ2-3, with 7 bases identical to TRBD1. The chain's CDR3 is CASSAGGAVRTDTQYF. For the CDR3, the DNA is TGTGCCAGCAGCGCAGGGGGAGCCGTAAGAACAGATACGCAGTATTTT.